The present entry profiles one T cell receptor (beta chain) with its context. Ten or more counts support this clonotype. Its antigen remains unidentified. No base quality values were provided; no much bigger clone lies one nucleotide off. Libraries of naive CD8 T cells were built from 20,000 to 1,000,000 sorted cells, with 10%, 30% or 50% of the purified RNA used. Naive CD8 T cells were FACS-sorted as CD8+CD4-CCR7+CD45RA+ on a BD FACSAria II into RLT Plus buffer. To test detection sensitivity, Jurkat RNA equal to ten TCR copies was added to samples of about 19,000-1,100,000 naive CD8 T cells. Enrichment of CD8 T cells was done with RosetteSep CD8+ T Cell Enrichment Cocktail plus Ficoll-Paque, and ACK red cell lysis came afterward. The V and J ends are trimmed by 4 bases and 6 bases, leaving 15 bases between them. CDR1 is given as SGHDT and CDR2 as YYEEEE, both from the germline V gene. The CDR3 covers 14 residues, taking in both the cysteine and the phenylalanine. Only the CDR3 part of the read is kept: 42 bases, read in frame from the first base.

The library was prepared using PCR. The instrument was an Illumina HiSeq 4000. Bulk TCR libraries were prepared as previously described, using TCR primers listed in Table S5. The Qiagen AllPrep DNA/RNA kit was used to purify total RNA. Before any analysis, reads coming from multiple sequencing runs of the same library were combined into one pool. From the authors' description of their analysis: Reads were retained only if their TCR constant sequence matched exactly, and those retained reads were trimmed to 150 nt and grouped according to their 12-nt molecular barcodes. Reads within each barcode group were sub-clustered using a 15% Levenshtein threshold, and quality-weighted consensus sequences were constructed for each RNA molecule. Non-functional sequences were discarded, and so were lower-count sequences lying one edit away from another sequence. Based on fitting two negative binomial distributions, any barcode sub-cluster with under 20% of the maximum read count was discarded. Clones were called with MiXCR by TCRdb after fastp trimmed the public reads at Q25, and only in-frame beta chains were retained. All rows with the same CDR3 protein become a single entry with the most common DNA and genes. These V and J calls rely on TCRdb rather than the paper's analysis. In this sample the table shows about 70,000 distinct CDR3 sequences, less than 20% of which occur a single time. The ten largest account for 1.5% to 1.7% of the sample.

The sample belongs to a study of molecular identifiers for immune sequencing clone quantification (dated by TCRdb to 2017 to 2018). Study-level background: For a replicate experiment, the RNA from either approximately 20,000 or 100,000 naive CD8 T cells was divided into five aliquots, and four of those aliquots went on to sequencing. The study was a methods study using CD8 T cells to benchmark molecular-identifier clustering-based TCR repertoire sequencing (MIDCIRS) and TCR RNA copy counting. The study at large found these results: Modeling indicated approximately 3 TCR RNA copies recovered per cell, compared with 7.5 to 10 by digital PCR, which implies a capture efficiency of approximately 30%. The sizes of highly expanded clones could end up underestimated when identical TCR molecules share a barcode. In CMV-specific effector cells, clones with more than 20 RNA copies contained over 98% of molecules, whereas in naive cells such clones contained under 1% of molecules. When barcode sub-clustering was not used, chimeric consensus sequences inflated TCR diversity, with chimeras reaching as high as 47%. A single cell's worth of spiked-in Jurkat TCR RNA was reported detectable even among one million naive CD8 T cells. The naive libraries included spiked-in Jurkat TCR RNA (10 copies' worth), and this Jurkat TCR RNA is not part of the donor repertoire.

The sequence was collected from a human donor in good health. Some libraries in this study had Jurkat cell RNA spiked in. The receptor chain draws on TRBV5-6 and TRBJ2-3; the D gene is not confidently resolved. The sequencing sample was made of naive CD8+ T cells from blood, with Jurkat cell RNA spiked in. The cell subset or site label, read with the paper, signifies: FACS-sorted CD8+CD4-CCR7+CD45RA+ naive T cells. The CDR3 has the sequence CASSDGLRADTQYF. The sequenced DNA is TGTGCCAGCAGCGATGGCCTAAGAGCGGATACGCAGTATTTT.